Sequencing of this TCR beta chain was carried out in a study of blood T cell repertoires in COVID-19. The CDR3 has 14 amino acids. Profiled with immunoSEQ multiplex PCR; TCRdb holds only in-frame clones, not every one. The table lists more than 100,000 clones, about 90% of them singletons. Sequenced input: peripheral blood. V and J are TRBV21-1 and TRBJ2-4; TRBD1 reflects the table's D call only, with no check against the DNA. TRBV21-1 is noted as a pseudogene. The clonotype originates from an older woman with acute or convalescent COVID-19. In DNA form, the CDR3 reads TGTGCCTACTACCGACAGTATTTCAAAAACATTCAGTACTTC. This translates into CAYYRQYFKNIQYF.